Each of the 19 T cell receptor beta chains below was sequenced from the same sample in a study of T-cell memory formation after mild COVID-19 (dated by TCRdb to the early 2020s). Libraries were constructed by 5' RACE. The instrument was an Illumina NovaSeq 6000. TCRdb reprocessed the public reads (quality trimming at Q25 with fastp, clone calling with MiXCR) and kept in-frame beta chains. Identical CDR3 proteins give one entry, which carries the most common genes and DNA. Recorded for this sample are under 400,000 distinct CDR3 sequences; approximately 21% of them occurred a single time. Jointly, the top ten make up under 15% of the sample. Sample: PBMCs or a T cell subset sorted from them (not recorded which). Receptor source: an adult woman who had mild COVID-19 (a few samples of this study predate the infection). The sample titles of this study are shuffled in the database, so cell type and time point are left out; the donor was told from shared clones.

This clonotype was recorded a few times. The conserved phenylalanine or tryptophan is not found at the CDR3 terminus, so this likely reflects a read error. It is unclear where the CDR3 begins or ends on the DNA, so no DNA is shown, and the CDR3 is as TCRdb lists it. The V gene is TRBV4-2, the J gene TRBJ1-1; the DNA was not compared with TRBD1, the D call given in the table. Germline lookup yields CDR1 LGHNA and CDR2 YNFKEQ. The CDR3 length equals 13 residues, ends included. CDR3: CASSQEGQGALVG.

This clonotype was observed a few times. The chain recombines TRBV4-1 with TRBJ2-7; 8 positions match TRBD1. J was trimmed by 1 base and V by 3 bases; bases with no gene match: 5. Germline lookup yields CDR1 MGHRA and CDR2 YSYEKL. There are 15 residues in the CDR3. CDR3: CASSQGDRPSYEQYF. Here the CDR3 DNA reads TGCGCCAGCAGCCAGGGGGACAGGCCTTCCTACGAGCAGTACTTC.

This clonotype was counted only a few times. CDR3 loop: CASSQEPGRAHEQFF. The CDR3 nucleotides are TGCGCCAGCAGCCAAGAGCCCGGGAGGGCCCATGAGCAGTTCTTC. The V and J genes are TRBV4-3 and TRBJ2-1; 8 bases fit TRBD2. CDR3 length: 15 residues. CDR1 and CDR2 (germline): LGHNA, YSLEER. Losses at the gene ends were 0 bases for V and 8 bases for J; bases not matched to a gene: 6.

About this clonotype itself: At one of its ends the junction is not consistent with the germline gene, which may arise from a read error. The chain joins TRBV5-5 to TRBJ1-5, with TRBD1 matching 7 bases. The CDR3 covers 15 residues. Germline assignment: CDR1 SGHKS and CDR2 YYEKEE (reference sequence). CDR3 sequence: CASSLGQYGNKPQHF. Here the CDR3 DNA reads TGTGCCAGCAGCCTGGGACAGTACGGCAATAAGCCCCAGCATTTT.

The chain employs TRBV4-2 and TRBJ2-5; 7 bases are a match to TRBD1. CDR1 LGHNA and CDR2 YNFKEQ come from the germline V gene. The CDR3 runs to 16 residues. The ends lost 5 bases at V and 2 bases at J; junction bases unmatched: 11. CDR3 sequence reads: CASSSPGTAGQETQYF. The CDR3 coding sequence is TGTGCCAGCAGCTCGCCCGGGACAGCCGGACAAGAGACCCAGTACTTC.

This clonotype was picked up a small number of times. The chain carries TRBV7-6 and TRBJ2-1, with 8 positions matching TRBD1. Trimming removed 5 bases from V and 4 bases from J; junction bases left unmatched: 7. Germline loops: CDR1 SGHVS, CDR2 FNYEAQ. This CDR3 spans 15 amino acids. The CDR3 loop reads CASSTRQGRYNEQFF. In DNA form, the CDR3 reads TGTGCCAGCAGCACTAGACAGGGGAGGTACAATGAGCAGTTCTTC.

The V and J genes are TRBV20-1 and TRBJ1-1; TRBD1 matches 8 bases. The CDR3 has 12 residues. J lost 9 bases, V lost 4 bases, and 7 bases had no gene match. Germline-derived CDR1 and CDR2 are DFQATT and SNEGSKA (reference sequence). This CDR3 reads CSATRQGRQAFF. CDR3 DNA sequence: TGCAGTGCTACTCGACAGGGGCGGCAAGCTTTCTTT.

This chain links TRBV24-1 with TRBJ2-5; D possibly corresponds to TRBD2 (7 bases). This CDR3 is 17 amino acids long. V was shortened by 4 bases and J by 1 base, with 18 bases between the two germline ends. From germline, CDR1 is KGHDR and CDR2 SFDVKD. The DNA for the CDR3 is TGTGCCACCAGTGACGCCTCGGGGCGGGGGCTCCAAGAGACCCAGTACTTC. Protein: CATSDASGRGLQETQYF.

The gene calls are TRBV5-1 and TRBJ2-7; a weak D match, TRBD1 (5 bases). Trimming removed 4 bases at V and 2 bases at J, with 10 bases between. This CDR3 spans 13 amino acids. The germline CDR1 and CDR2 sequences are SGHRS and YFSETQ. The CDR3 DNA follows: TGCGCCAGCAGCCGGACAAGACCCTACGAGCAGTACTTC. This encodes CASSRTRPYEQYF.

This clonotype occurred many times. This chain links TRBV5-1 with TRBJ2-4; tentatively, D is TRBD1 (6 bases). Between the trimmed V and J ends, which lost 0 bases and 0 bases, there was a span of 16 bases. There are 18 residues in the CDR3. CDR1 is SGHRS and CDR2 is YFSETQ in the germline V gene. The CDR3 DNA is TGCGCCAGCAGCTTGGGTAGGGGCCAAGGGGGAGCCAAAAACATTCAGTACTTC. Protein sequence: CASSLGRGQGGAKNIQYF. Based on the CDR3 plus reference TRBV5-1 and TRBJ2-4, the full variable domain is KAGVTQTPRYLIKTRGQQVTLSCSPISGHRSVSWYQQTPGQGLQFLFEYFSETQRNKGNFPGRFSGRQFSNSRSEMNVSTLELGDSALYLCASSLGRGQGGAKNIQYFGAGTRLSVL.

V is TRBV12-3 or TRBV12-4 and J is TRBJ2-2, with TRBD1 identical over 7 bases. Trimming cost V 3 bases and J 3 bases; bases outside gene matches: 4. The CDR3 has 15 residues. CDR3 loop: CASSFGDSYTGELFF. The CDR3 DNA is TGTGCCAGCAGTTTCGGGGACAGTTACACCGGGGAGCTGTTTTTT.

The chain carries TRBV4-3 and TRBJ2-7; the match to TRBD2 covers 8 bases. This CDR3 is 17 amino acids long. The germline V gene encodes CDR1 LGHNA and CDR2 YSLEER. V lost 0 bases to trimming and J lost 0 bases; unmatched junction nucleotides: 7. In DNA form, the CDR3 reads TGCGCCAGCAGCCAAGAAGGGGGACTAGGTTACTCCTACGAGCAGTACTTC. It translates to CASSQEGGLGYSYEQYF.

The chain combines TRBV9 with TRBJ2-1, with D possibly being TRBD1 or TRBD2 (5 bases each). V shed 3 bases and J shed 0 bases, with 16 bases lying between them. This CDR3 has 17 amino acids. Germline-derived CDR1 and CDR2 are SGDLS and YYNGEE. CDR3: CASSDAEGLSSYNEQFF. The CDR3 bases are TGTGCCAGCAGCGATGCCGAGGGGTTGAGCTCCTACAATGAGCAGTTCTTC.

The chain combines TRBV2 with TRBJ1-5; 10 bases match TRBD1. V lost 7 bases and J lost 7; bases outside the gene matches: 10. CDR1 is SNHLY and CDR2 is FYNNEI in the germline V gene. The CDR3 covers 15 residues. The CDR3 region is CASTSDRGQGQPQHF. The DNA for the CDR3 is TGTGCCAGCACCTCCGACAGGGGGCAAGGACAGCCCCAGCATTTT.

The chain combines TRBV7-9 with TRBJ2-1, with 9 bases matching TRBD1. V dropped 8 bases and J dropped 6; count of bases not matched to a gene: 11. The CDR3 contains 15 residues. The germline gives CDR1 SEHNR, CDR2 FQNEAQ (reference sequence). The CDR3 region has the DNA TGTGCCAGCCCGCGGACAGGGGATGTTAGCAATGAGCAGTTCTTC. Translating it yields CASPRTGDVSNEQFF.

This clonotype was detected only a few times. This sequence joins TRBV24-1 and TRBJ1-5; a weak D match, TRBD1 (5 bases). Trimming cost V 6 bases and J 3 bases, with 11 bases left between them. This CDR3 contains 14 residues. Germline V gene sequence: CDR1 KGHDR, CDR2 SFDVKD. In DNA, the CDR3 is TGTGCCACCAGTCCAAGGGGCCCCAATCAGCCCCAGCATTTT. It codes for CATSPRGPNQPQHF.

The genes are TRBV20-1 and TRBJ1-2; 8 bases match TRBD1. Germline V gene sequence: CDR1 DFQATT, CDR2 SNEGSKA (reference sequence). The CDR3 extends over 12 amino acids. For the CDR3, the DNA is TGCAGCTTGGGGACAGGAAACTATGGCTACACCTTC. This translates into CSLGTGNYGYTF.

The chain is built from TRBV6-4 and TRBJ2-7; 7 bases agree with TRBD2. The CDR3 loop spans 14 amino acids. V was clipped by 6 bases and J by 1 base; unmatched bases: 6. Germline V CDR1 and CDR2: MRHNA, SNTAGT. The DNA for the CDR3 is TGTGCCAGCAGGGATAAGCGGGAATCCTACGAGCAGTACTTC. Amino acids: CASRDKRESYEQYF.

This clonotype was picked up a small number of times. The CDR3 here is CSARRTDSNQPQHF. The CDR3 DNA is TGCAGTGCTAGACGGACGGATAGCAATCAGCCCCAGCATTTT. The chain links TRBV20-1 to TRBJ1-5; no reliable D call. Germline loops: CDR1 DFQATT, CDR2 SNEGSKA (reference sequence). This CDR3 is 14 amino acids long. V lost 2 bases, J lost 0 bases, and 8 bases lay in between.